This T cell receptor beta chain is drawn from a study of T cells in Graves' hyperthyroidism and ophthalmopathy. The study, taken as a whole, reports: Among thyroid clonotypes expanded above 0.001, most also appeared in blood.

With respect to this clonotype: Its target is not known.

RNA transcripts yielded amplified TCR beta CDR3 regions. The HTBI primer set served for first-round RT-PCR of the TCR CDR3. Each CDR3 protein is one row after TCRdb ran MiXCR on the multiplex PCR reads. The sample lists some 370,000 distinct CDR3 sequences, about 15% occurring once. The CDR3 is 15 residues long. From germline, CDR1 is LNHNV and CDR2 YYDKDF (reference sequence). The ends were cut back, 4 bases at V and 0 bases at J, with 12 bases in the middle. Used for diagnoses were clinical symptoms, serum thyroxine and TRAb, thyroid ultrasound and orbital computed tomography. Progressors' blood was drawn at hyperthyroidism diagnosis, before ophthalmopathy symptoms.

This chain uses TRBV15 with TRBJ1-1; TRBD1 might be the D (6 bases). The sample consisted of blood. The TCR originated in a woman aged 25 to 39 with Graves' hyperthyroidism that later progressed to Graves' ophthalmopathy. The CDR3 DNA reads TGTGCCACCAGCATGAGGGGGGGGGTGAACACTGAAGCTTTCTTT. Protein product: CATSMRGGVNTEAFF. The entire variable domain, with the rest obtained from reference TRBV15 and TRBJ1-1, is as follows: DAMVIQNPRYQVTQFGKPVTLSCSQTLNHNVMYWYQQKSSQAPKLLFHYYDKDFNNEADTPDNFQSRRPNTSFCFLDIRSPGLGDTAMYLCATSMRGGVNTEAFFGQGTRLTVV.